The rows below give T cell receptor beta chains drawn from one sample of a study of shared clonotypes between healthy human individuals. Produced via immunoSEQ multiplex PCR; TCRdb's table is partial and in-frame only. The sample lists about 2,200,000 clones; roughly 91% were seen once. The source material was naive CD8+ T cells from PBMCs. Every receptor here comes from a man aged 18 to 29 in good health. Some clones in this sample may be carry-over from other donors' samples. Each CDR3 is given with its conserved first and last residue. D genes are given only for firm matches. Where a row states a size, it is once, few, many or the class of an expanded clone; other rows omit it.

TGCGCCAGCAGCTTACCCGGAGGACCTGAAGCTTTCTTT CASSLPGGPEAFF TRBJ1-1 . . TRBV5-1
TGCGCCAGCAGCCAAGCCCCCTCGGAAAACACTGAAGCTTTCTTT CASSQAPSENTEAFF TRBJ1-1 . . TRBV4-3
TGTGCCAGCAGTCCGGGCGTGGGGACAGGGGAGAGTAATGAGCAGTTCTTC CASSPGVGTGESNEQFF TRBJ2-1 TRBD1 . TRBV27
TGTGCCAGCAGTTTATCACCCTCCCTCCCAGCTTACGAGCAGTACTTC CASSLSPSLPAYEQYF TRBJ2-7 . . TRBV27
TGTGCCAGCAGTGAGGGACTAGCGGGAGGGCACGAGGAGACCCAGTACTTC CASSEGLAGGHEETQYF TRBJ2-5 TRBD2 . TRBV2
TGTGCCAGCATCCTGACTAGCGGGGAGACCCAGTACTTC CASILTSGETQYF TRBJ2-5 TRBD2 . TRBV7-9
TGTGCCAGCAGTCAAGGGGGAGAAACCCCGAGGCATTTT CASSQGGETPRHF TRBJ2-3 . . TRBV14
TGTGCCAGTAGTATGGGCTGGGGGGGGTACCAAGAGACCCAGTACTTC CASSMGWGGYQETQYF TRBJ2-5 TRBD2 once TRBV19
TGCGCCAGCAGCCCCGGACAGGGGGGTCACTCCTACGAGCAGTACTTC CASSPGQGGHSYEQYF TRBJ2-7 TRBD1 . TRBV5-1
TGTGCCAGCAGCTTGTTCCCCCGCGAGCAGTACTTC CASSLFPREQYF TRBJ2-7 . . TRBV5-6
TGTGCCAGCAGCGTAGCGGGGCAGCCCAACTATGGCTACACCTTC CASSVAGQPNYGYTF TRBJ1-2 . . TRBV9
TGTGCCAGCAGCTTGGAATTAACAGGAATACCTAACTATGGCTACACCTTC CASSLELTGIPNYGYTF TRBJ1-2 . . TRBV5-8
TGTGCCAGCAGCCTCCTAATAGGAGATGAGCAGTTCTTC CASSLLIGDEQFF TRBJ2-1 . . TRBV7-9
TGTGCCAGCAGTTTCTACAGGGGGGGCAACACTGAAGCTTTCTTT CASSFYRGGNTEAFF TRBJ1-1 TRBD1 . TRBV28
TGTGCCAGCAGTAGACCCCCGGGGTGGGTGGCAGATACGCAGTATTTT CASSRPPGWVADTQYF TRBJ2-3 . . TRBV27
TGTGCCAGCAGTTTAGGCAGGGCCCACGAGCAGTACTTC CASSLGRAHEQYF TRBJ2-7 . . TRBV28
TGTGCCAGCAGCGACAGCAACGAGCAGTACTTC CASSDSNEQYF TRBJ2-7 . . TRBV6-1
TGTGCCAGCAGTACCCCGTTAGAGGGAGACTATGGCTACACCTTC CASSTPLEGDYGYTF TRBJ1-2 . once TRBV28
TGTGCCTGGAGCGGGATACAGGGGGCAGAAACTGAAGCTTTCTTT CAWSGIQGAETEAFF TRBJ1-1 TRBD1 . TRBV30
TGTGCCAGCAGTTTTCTCGGAGGAACAAAAGCGGGGGAGCTGTTTTTT CASSFLGGTKAGELFF TRBJ2-2 . . TRBV28
TGTGCCAGCAGTTTTCTAGAAAACACCGGGGAGCTGTTTTTT CASSFLENTGELFF TRBJ2-2 . . TRBV28
TGTGCCGTGAACGAGCAGTACTTC CAVNEQYF TRBJ2-7 . . TRBV28
TGTGCCAGCAGCTTAGAAGGGCCTCAAGAGACCCAGTACTTC CASSLEGPQETQYF TRBJ2-5 . . TRBV11-2
TGTGCCAGCAGTGAAGCCGGACAGGGTCGGGAAAATCAGCCCCAGCATTTT CASSEAGQGRENQPQHF TRBJ1-5 TRBD1 . TRBV2
TGTGCCAGCAGCTTAGGCCTGGGGGGAACCTACGAGCAGTACTTC CASSLGLGGTYEQYF TRBJ2-7 . . TRBV13
TGCGCCAGCAGGGACTACCCCGAGCAGTTCTTC CASRDYPEQFF TRBJ2-1 . . TRBV10-2
TGTGCCAGCAGTTCCCCGACTAGCAGGGGCGACAATGAGCAGTTCTTC CASSSPTSRGDNEQFF TRBJ2-1 . . TRBV6-5
TGTGCCAGCAGCCTGCTGAGGGGCGAGAACACTGAAGCTTTCTTT CASSLLRGENTEAFF TRBJ1-1 . . TRBV7-6
TGTGCCAGCAGTTTCCGGGCCTCCTACGAGCAGTACTTC CASSFRASYEQYF TRBJ2-7 . . TRBV27
TGTGCCAGCAGGAGGGCAGAGTCCTACGAGCAGTACTTC CASRRAESYEQYF TRBJ2-7 . once TRBV27
TGTGCCAGCAGCTTAGGGGAGAGCAGCAATCAGCCCCAGCATTTT CASSLGESSNQPQHF TRBJ1-5 . once TRBV7-8
TGTGCCAGTACCAATCGACAGGGTCCCACCGGGGAGCTGTTTTTT CASTNRQGPTGELFF TRBJ2-2 TRBD1 . TRBV19
TGTGCCAGCAGCTTGGGTCGATCCTACGAGCAGTACTTC CASSLGRSYEQYF TRBJ2-7 . . TRBV5-8
TGTGCCAGCAGCGCACGTGCGGGTCGGCCCGGGGAGCTGTTTTTT CASSARAGRPGELFF TRBJ2-2 . . TRBV11-3
TGCGCCAGCAGCGTTTGGTCGGGGGCAAAAGGCTACACCTTC CASSVWSGAKGYTF TRBJ1-2 . few TRBV10-2
TGTGCCAGCAGCGTAGTACCCGGGGAGCTGTTTTTT CASSVVPGELFF TRBJ2-2 . few TRBV9
TGTGCCAGCAGCTCAGCTTGGACAGGGAATGATGCGCAGTATTTT CASSSAWTGNDAQYF TRBJ2-3 TRBD1 . TRBV7-2
TGTGCCATCAGTGCGGGTGACAGGACCCTCTATGGCTACACCTTC CAISAGDRTLYGYTF TRBJ1-2 . . TRBV10-3
TGTGCCTGTCCGGGGGATCGGAACACTGAAGCTTTCTTT CACPGDRNTEAFF TRBJ1-1 . few TRBV30
TGTGCCAGCAGTTTTCTATCCAGGGCCTACGAGCAGTACTTC CASSFLSRAYEQYF TRBJ2-7 . . TRBV28
TGTGCCAGCAGTGAAGCGCTTCGGGGACTAGCGGGAGCCGAGCAGTACTTC CASSEALRGLAGAEQYF TRBJ2-7 TRBD2 . TRBV6-1
TGTGCCAGCAGCCCACGACAGGGTATAGGAAATGAGCAGTTCTTC CASSPRQGIGNEQFF TRBJ2-1 TRBD1 once TRBV7-9
TGTGCCAGCTCGATAGGACCGAGGGACGAGCAGTACTTC CASSIGPRDEQYF TRBJ2-7 . once TRBV6-1
TGCGCCAGCAGCGGAAGGGAGGAGACTAATGAAAAACTGTTTTTT CASSGREETNEKLFF TRBJ1-4 . . TRBV4-1
TGTGCCAGCACCGCCCCGGGTTCAGGGGACACTGAAGCTTTCTTT CASTAPGSGDTEAFF TRBJ1-1 . . TRBV27
TGTGCCAGCAGCCAAGATGGAGTAGCGGGAGGGAATTCTAACCCTCTAGGGGCCAACGTCCTGACTTTC CASSQDGVAGGNSNPLGANVLTF TRBJ2-6 TRBD2 . TRBV4-2
TGTGCCAGCAGTCTCCCGACTAGCCCAGATACGCAGTATTTT CASSLPTSPDTQYF TRBJ2-3 TRBD2 . TRBV7-9
TGTGCCAGCTCACCCGAACAGGGCTTCCACTCGGGTCAGCCCCAGCATTTT CASSPEQGFHSGQPQHF TRBJ1-5 . . TRBV18